This TCR beta chain was sequenced in a study of PD-1 blockade in mismatch repair-deficient tumors. General observations from the study: Rapid post-treatment expansion, then contraction, generally preceding radiologic response, marked tumor-resident clones.

Per the germline V gene, CDR1 is SGHAT and CDR2 is FQDESV (reference sequence). Trimming took 5 bases from V and 3 from J; bases not matched to a gene: 4. This CDR3 is built from 16 residues. On this clone itself: No antigen is known for it.

Measured with immunoSEQ multiplex PCR; TCRdb has only the in-frame clones, and not every one. The data show approximately 100,000 clones, 82% seen once. Here the sequenced sample was peripheral blood, taken approximately 35 weeks after starting pembrolizumab. The chain has TRBV11-1 and TRBJ2-3, with 14 bases matching TRBD2. The TCR sequence derives from an adult with mismatch repair-deficient cancer. The CDR3 nucleotides read TGTGCCAGCAGCCCGGGGACTAGCGGGAGAACAGATACGCAGTATTTT. It translates to CASSPGTSGRTDTQYF.